The 31 T cell receptor beta chains listed next were all sequenced from one sample in a study of response to subunit inactivated influenza vaccine. TCRdb used MiXCR to reprocess the RT-PCR reads, holding one entry per CDR3 protein. The profile shows under 200,000 distinct CDR3 sequences, roughly a tenth of them singletons. Specimen: CD8+ T cells sorted from PBMCs, collected around 2 years after vaccination. The receptor set was obtained from a man in his fifties or sixties who received an inactivated influenza vaccine.

This clonotype has only a few counts. The rearrangement links TRBV9 to TRBJ2-1, with 10 positions matching TRBD2. The V and J ends lost 2 bases and 5 bases, in that order; junction bases with no gene match: 10. The CDR3 totals 17 residues. Germline V gives CDR1 SGDLS, CDR2 YYNGEE. The DNA of the CDR3 is TGTGCCAGCAGCGTGGGGGCTAGCGGGAGTTGGAACAATGAGCAGTTCTTC. Translating gives CASSVGASGSWNNEQFF. The variable domain in full, with the rest retrieved from reference TRBV9 and TRBJ2-1, is DSGVTQTPKHLITATGQRVTLRCSPRSGDLSVYWYQQSLDQGLQFLIQYYNGEERAKGNILERFSAQQFPDLHSELNLSSLELGDSALYFCASSVGASGSWNNEQFFGPGTRLTVL.

The V call is TRBV4-1, the J call TRBJ2-7; D call uncertain. Trimming took off 4 bases at V and 4 bases at J, with 11 bases between the two ends. There are 13 residues in the CDR3. Germline V gives CDR1 MGHRA, CDR2 YSYEKL. The CDR3 spells CASSPRWGYEQYF. The CDR3 nucleotides read TGCGCCAGCAGCCCTAGGTGGGGATACGAGCAGTACTTC.

The sample holds a few counts of this clonotype. The rearrangement uses TRBV4-2 and TRBJ2-2, with D possibly TRBD2 on 5 matching bases. Germline-derived CDR1 and CDR2 are LGHNA and YNFKEQ. The V and J ends lost 0 bases and 5 bases respectively, with 16 bases between them. CDR3 length: 17 residues. DNA for the CDR3: TGTGCCAGCAGCCAAGATCTGTACGGGATCCATACCGGGGAGCTGTTTTTT. It translates to CASSQDLYGIHTGELFF.

This clonotype has only a few counts. In nucleotides, the CDR3 is TGTGCCAGCAGCACCGCTGGCACCTACGAGCAGTACTTC. This translates into CASSTAGTYEQYF. The chain links TRBV11-2 to TRBJ2-7; D uncertain. V gave up 5 bases and J gave up 2 bases, with 10 bases separating them. Germline values: CDR1 SGHAT, CDR2 FQNNGV. CDR3 size: 13 residues.

The rearrangement joins TRBV28 to TRBJ2-1; 10 bases agree with TRBD1. Germline CDR1 MDHEN, CDR2 SYDVKM. There are 16 residues in the CDR3. Trimming took 6 bases from V and 9 from J; bases not matched to a gene: 14. The CDR3 DNA reads as TGTGCCAGCAGCTGGACCGGGACAGGGGCGGACAGTGAGCAGTTCTTC. Residues: CASSWTGTGADSEQFF.

This clonotype turned up a few times. The J gene is TRBJ2-3, the V gene TRBV10-3, with D perhaps TRBD1 or TRBD2 (5 bases each). This CDR3 contains 15 residues. Trimming pared 10 bases from V and 2 bases from J, leaving 19 bases between. Per germline, CDR1 ENHRY and CDR2 SYGVKD. The CDR3 reads CATVPGRANTDTQYF. DNA for the CDR3: TGTGCCACCGTTCCGGGACGGGCTAACACAGATACGCAGTATTTT.

The chain couples TRBV4-1 to TRBJ2-1; 8 bases agree with TRBD2. The CDR3 sequence is 14 residues long. CDR1 and CDR2 from the germline V gene are MGHRA and YSYEKL. J gave up 4 bases and V 8 bases, and 7 bases lay outside the gene matches. Here the CDR3 reads CASSETSEYNEQFF. The CDR3 nucleotides read TGCGCCAGCTCGGAGACTAGCGAATACAATGAGCAGTTCTTC.

In its sample, this clonotype was seen a few times. The chain couples TRBV20-1 to TRBJ2-7; 12 bases are shared with TRBD2. The germline gives CDR1 DFQATT, CDR2 SNEGSKA (reference sequence). The ends lost 0 bases at V and 3 bases at J; junction bases unmatched: 3. The CDR3 contains 15 residues. The CDR3 sequence: CSARDLAGGFYEQYF. Written as DNA, the CDR3 is TGCAGTGCTAGAGACCTAGCGGGGGGGTTCTACGAGCAGTACTTC.

DNA for the CDR3: TGTGCCAGCAGTTACTTCGAGGGCAGCTCCTACAATGAGCAGTTCTTC. It is translated as CASSYFEGSSYNEQFF. This chain connects TRBV6-5 to TRBJ2-1; possibly TRBD2 for D (5 bases). Germline V gene lookup returns CDR1 MNHEY and CDR2 SVGAGI. The CDR3 contains 16 residues. Trimming left V 1 base short and J 0 bases short, with 10 bases between.

The chain uses TRBV2 and TRBJ2-1; 9 bases agree with TRBD2. This CDR3 is built from 15 residues. Trimming at V came to 6 bases and at J to 2 bases, leaving 5 bases not matched to a gene. CDR1 is SNHLY, CDR2 FYNNEI, per germline. CDR3 sequence reads: CASRAGGVTYNEQFF. In nucleotides, the CDR3 is TGTGCCAGCAGAGCGGGAGGTGTCACCTACAATGAGCAGTTCTTC.

This clonotype was counted a few times. The CDR3 here is CASSLGGGRSNQPQHF. Written as DNA, the CDR3 is TGTGCCAGCAGTCTAGGGGGGGGACGGAGCAATCAGCCCCAGCATTTT. The chain recombines TRBV27 with TRBJ1-5; tentative D call: TRBD1 (6 bases). Germline CDR1 and CDR2: MNHEY and SMNVEV (reference sequence). Trimming took off 5 bases at V and 1 base at J, with 15 bases between the two ends. The CDR3 spans 16 residues.

CDR3 nucleotides: TGTGCCAGCAGCGTAGCTTTTAGCGGGATCTACGAGCAGTACTTC. This gives the protein CASSVAFSGIYEQYF. This chain connects TRBV9 to TRBJ2-7, with 8 nucleotides matching TRBD2. The V gene's germline CDR1 is SGDLS and CDR2 YYNGEE. J gave up 3 bases and V 0 bases, and 5 bases lay outside the gene matches. The CDR3 is 15 amino acids.

This chain links TRBV11-2 with TRBJ2-2, with 9 positions matching TRBD2. Germline trimming cut 3 bases from V and 6 bases from J; bases unmatched to any gene: 5. This CDR3 comprises 15 residues. CDR1 and CDR2 (germline): SGHAT, FQNNGV. The CDR3 is CASSLRRGGPGELFF. The CDR3 bases are TGTGCCAGCAGCTTGAGGCGGGGGGGCCCCGGGGAGCTGTTTTTT.

V and J are TRBV6-2 or TRBV6-3 and TRBJ2-2; maybe TRBD1 (6 bases). The V gene lost 5 bases and the J gene lost 0 bases, with 16 bases spanning the gap. The CDR3 runs 17 residues. CDR1 and CDR2 (germline): MNHEY, SVGEGT. The CDR3 nucleotides are TGTGCCAGCAGTCCGCGGACAGCCCTAACGAACACCGGGGAGCTGTTTTTT. Encoded protein: CASSPRTALTNTGELFF.

The rearrangement joins TRBV14 to TRBJ2-5; tentative D call: TRBD2 (5 bases). Trimming took off 2 bases at V and 4 bases at J, with 11 bases between the two ends. Germline values: CDR1 SGHDN, CDR2 FVKESK. There are 14 residues in the CDR3. CDR3 in DNA: TGTGCCAGCAGCCAAAAACTAGTTGGAGAGACCCAGTACTTC. Amino acids: CASSQKLVGETQYF.

The table lists this clonotype with a few counts. The J gene is TRBJ2-7, the V gene TRBV28, with TRBD2 matching over 9 bases. The CDR3 contains 16 residues. Germline V CDR1 and CDR2: MDHEN, SYDVKM. Trimming at V came to 6 bases and at J to 7 bases, leaving 16 bases not matched to a gene. CDR3 in DNA: TGTGCCAGCAGGCGACCTGGGACTAGCCCGTCTCGAGAGCAGTACTTC. Translating it yields CASRRPGTSPSREQYF.

The sample holds many counts of this clonotype. Compared with germline, one end of the junction differs, possibly owing to a read error. The CDR3 DNA is TGTGCCAGCAGTTTAGGGGGTGAGCAGTTCTTC. Its translation is CASSLGGEQFF. V usage is TRBV7-2 and J usage is TRBJ2-1, with D possibly matching TRBD1 (6 bases). Germline V gene lookup returns CDR1 SGHTA and CDR2 FQGNSA. The CDR3 spans 11 residues.

The chain carries TRBV29-1 and TRBJ1-1, with D uncertain. V lost 4 bases and J 5 bases, leaving 17 bases between the germline ends. The CDR3 extends over 14 amino acids. Germline CDR1 SQVTM, CDR2 ANQGSEA. CDR3 amino acids: CSVGGSKGNTEAFF. The CDR3 coding sequence is TGCAGCGTTGGTGGGTCTAAAGGTAATACTGAAGCTTTCTTT.

This clonotype was seen ten or more times. The chain is built from TRBV12-3 or TRBV12-4 and TRBJ2-1, with D tentatively TRBD2 (6 bases). V shed 5 bases and J shed 5 bases, with 13 bases lying between them. The CDR3 is made up of 14 amino acids. The CDR3 region has the DNA TGTGCCAGCAGTCCCCGGGGGACTGACAATGAGCAGTTCTTC. Protein: CASSPRGTDNEQFF.

V gene TRBV2 combines with J gene TRBJ1-1, with TRBD1 matching over 8 bases. V was clipped by 6 bases and J by 2 bases; unmatched bases: 8. The CDR3 spans 15 residues. Germline V gives CDR1 SNHLY, CDR2 FYNNEI. CDR3 nucleotide sequence: TGTGCCAGCAGCCCAAAGACAGGGGATAACACTGAAGCTTTCTTT. Encoded protein: CASSPKTGDNTEAFF.

This clonotype came up a few times. The chain is built from TRBV20-1 and TRBJ2-5; D remains unclear. Trimming took 6 bases from V and 3 from J, leaving 20 bases between them. CDR1 and CDR2 (germline): DFQATT, SNEGSKA (reference sequence). This CDR3 is built from 15 residues. The CDR3 DNA is TGCAGTGCCACGCTTGGCGGACCCTGGGAAGAGACCCAGTACTTC. Encoded protein: CSATLGGPWEETQYF.

The chain carries TRBV20-1 and TRBJ1-1, with D uncertain. The CDR3 extends over 13 amino acids. Germline V gives CDR1 DFQATT, CDR2 SNEGSKA (reference sequence). The V end was cut by 4 bases, the J end by 5 bases, with 14 bases between. The CDR3 sequence: CSAKVGRRTEAFF. In DNA form, the CDR3 reads TGCAGTGCTAAGGTGGGGAGGCGGACTGAAGCTTTCTTT.

This clonotype has ten or more counts. This CDR3 is CASSRPGQGDNEQFF. CDR3 nucleotide sequence: TGTGCCAGTAGTAGACCGGGACAGGGGGACAATGAGCAGTTCTTC. The V gene is TRBV19, the J gene TRBJ2-1; 11 nucleotides match TRBD1. Losses at the gene ends were 4 bases for V and 5 bases for J; bases not matched to a gene: 4. The CDR3 covers 15 residues. Germline assignment: CDR1 LNHDA and CDR2 SQIVND (reference sequence).

This clonotype was picked up a small number of times. The chain has TRBV4-1 and TRBJ2-2, with unresolved D. The germline V gene has CDR1 MGHRA and CDR2 YSYEKL. The CDR3 consists of 14 residues. V lost 2 bases, J lost 2 bases, and 6 bases lay in between. CDR3 loop: CASSQRPNTGELFF. The CDR3 coding sequence is TGCGCCAGCAGCCAAAGACCAAACACCGGGGAGCTGTTTTTT.

The chain carries TRBV28 and TRBJ1-4, with a possible D match to TRBD1 (6 bases). Germline CDR1 reads MDHEN; CDR2 reads SYDVKM. V dropped 3 bases and J dropped 3 bases, with 14 bases sitting between them. This CDR3 spans 16 amino acids. The CDR3 nucleotides read TGTGCCAGCAGTTTCACAGGGACAAGGGCTAATGAAAAACTGTTTTTT. Translated, it gives CASSFTGTRANEKLFF.

Ten or more counts support this clonotype. The chain links TRBV6-1 to TRBJ2-2; D may correspond to TRBD1 or TRBD2 (6 bases each). CDR3 length: 15 amino acids. V was pared by 6 bases and J by 3 bases, with 14 bases between. CDR1 is MNHNS, CDR2 SASEGT, per germline. CDR3 loop: CASSPRRGYTGELFF. In DNA, the CDR3 is TGTGCCAGCAGCCCCAGGAGGGGGTACACCGGGGAGCTGTTTTTT.

The chain uses TRBV12-3 or TRBV12-4 and TRBJ2-1; D not certain. Trimming took off 3 bases at V and 5 bases at J, with 14 bases between the two ends. The CDR3 covers 15 residues. CDR3 coding DNA: TGTGCCAGCAGTTTCCAGAGAACAGAGAACAATGAGCAGTTCTTC. Its translation: CASSFQRTENNEQFF.

This clonotype was found many times. The chain links TRBV4-1 to TRBJ1-3, with D unresolved. The V and J ends lost 0 bases and 3 bases respectively, with 12 bases between them. This CDR3 region has 16 residues. The germline CDR1 and CDR2 sequences are MGHRA and YSYEKL. CDR3 protein: CASSQDRSVFGNTIYF. CDR3 DNA: TGCGCCAGCAGCCAAGATCGGTCAGTCTTTGGAAACACCATATATTTT.

This clonotype was detected a few times. The V and J genes are TRBV20-1 and TRBJ2-5; TRBD1 matches at 7 bases. The CDR3 is 15 residues long. V was pared by 2 bases and J by 0 bases, with 6 bases of the junction left unmatched. Germline values: CDR1 DFQATT, CDR2 SNEGSKA (reference sequence). The CDR3 sequence is CSARRPTGDQETQYF. The CDR3 nucleotides are TGCAGTGCTAGAAGACCCACAGGGGACCAAGAGACCCAGTACTTC.

This clonotype was counted only a few times. The chain is built from TRBV6-1 and TRBJ2-6; 7 nucleotides line up with TRBD1. The CDR3 length is 14 residues. V lost 5 bases and J lost 3; bases outside the gene matches: 1. Germline-derived CDR1 and CDR2 are MNHNS and SASEGT. CDR3 DNA sequence: TGTGCCAGCAGTCAGGGGGTTGGGGCCAACGTCCTGACTTTC. It is translated as CASSQGVGANVLTF.

The chain links TRBV7-9 to TRBJ1-1, with D possibly being TRBD1 (6 bases). Trimming left V 2 bases short and J 3 bases short, with 13 bases between. Germline V gene lookup returns CDR1 SEHNR and CDR2 FQNEAQ (reference sequence). The CDR3 is made up of 15 amino acids. The CDR3 DNA is TGTGCCAGCAGCTTAATCCAGGGGTCCCACACTGAAGCTTTCTTT. Translated, it gives CASSLIQGSHTEAFF.